A single T cell receptor beta chain is shown here with its context. A much larger clone differs by one base, so this may be a read error. Noted time point: newly diagnosed GD, antithyroid drugs for less than 3 months. Extracted RNA from PBMCs served as the source of the TCR library. The data were obtained in a study of regulatory T cells in long-lasting Graves disease. Study-level information: Graves' patients, newly diagnosed, had taken antithyroid drugs under 3 months.

Building of the TCR beta libraries involved iRepertoire HTBI primers and Arm-PCR of CDR3 regions. MiXCR, run by TCRdb on the multiplex PCR reads, gives a single entry per CDR3 protein. The data contain about 470,000 distinct CDR3 sequences, roughly 17% of them singletons. The CDR3 spans 14 residues. Germline V lookup: CDR1 LGHDT, CDR2 YNNKEL (reference sequence). These records were also assigned to another study, of T cells in Graves' hyperthyroidism and ophthalmopathy. That work states: Onset of ophthalmopathy came a median around 6.2 months after the model predicted it.

V usage is TRBV3-1 and J usage is TRBJ1-1; possibly TRBD1 for D (6 bases). Sequencing was performed on peripheral blood mononuclear cells (PBMCs), taken at new diagnosis, from a patient treated with antithyroid drugs. This clonotype was sampled from a man aged 40-55 years with Graves disease. Written as DNA, the CDR3 is TGTGCCAGCAGCCGTAGGGCAGGGGTCCATGAAGCTCTCTTT. Its protein is CASSRRAGVHEALF.